A single T cell receptor beta chain is shown here with its context. The antigen it recognizes is unknown. There are no base qualities to consult, and no much larger clone falls within one base. The sample originates from a study of blood T cells in healthy people across ages (dated by TCRdb to the mid-2010s). Regarding the study in general: Template switching captured roughly one uniquely barcoded TCR beta cDNA molecule per two T cells in model experiments. Age-related changes in TCR beta repertoire diversity were measured in the study by deep sequencing normalized with unique cDNA molecular identifiers. Four age groups were formed from the donors: young (average 16 years), middle-aged (approximately 40), aged (over 55) and long-lived (less than 85). To avoid experimental bias, donors of different ages were distributed randomly across sequencing lanes. The study analyzed two additional independent replicas of 1 million unique cDNA reads from the same blood draw for two donors, one aged 18 to 30 and one aged 80 or older.

The receptor library was made with 5' RACE. This sample was sequenced with an Illumina HiSeq 2500. The second PCR ran for roughly 7 to 12 cycles and used a J-beta primer mix along with a sample-barcoded 5' primer. A template-switch 5' adaptor carrying 12 random nucleotides introduced a unique molecular identifier onto each TCR beta cDNA molecule. At least 3 million CDR3-containing paired-end reads were obtained from each sample. All of the RNA was converted into first-strand cDNA using the Mint cDNA synthesis kit, with a TRBC-specific oligonucleotide serving as the primer. After uracil-DNA glycosylase treatment, a first 18-cycle PCR used universal primers M1SS and BC2_uni_R on all cDNA. On the authors' methods: Each sample was normalized by randomly selecting 1 million high-quality reads, each carrying a distinct molecular identifier. Instead of being binned into consensus sequences, reads with shared molecular identifiers were discarded. MiTCR, run with a Q25 quality threshold and the strictest error-elimination algorithm, handled CDR3 identification, clonotype clustering and error correction. A nonparametric unseen species model with Euler transformation was used to estimate lower-bound total TCR beta diversity. The raw public reads went through TCRdb reprocessing: fastp at Q25, MiXCR clone calling, in-frame beta chains kept. Entries that share a CDR3 protein sequence are merged under the most common genes and DNA. In this record, the V and J calls reflect TCRdb's handling and not the investigators' own analysis. This sample is represented by about 1.5 million distinct CDR3 sequences; approximately 43% of them were singletons. The ten largest account for about 4% of the sample.

V lost 0 bases and J lost 3 bases; the stretch between them is 14 bases long. CDR1 and CDR2 are read off the germline V gene as SGHTA and FQGNSA. Inclusive of the bounding cysteine and phenylalanine, the CDR3 is 16 residues long. The kept DNA is CDR3 alone, 48 bases in frame from the first base. The donors were roughly 40 Caucasian individuals from Russia, aged roughly 6 to 100 years, who were systemically healthy. Around 9.7 milliliters of peripheral blood were collected from each donor into EDTA-treated Vacutainer tubes. Ficoll-Paque density-gradient centrifugation was used to isolate PBMCs, with at least 6.5 million per sample. Trizol reagent was used to extract total RNA from PBMCs, with at least 5 micrograms per sample. For every donor, an aliquot of PBMCs went through flow cytometry to measure the percentages of naive CD45RAhigh/CD27high T cells. Findings and caveats that apply to the study as a whole: The percentage of naive T cells measured by flow cytometry correlated strongly with observed TCR beta diversity. As age increased, observed TCR beta diversity per million T cells dropped in a roughly linear way, and a significant reduction was already evident by age 40. Bulk unsorted PBMC profiling prevented conclusive comparison of naive and antigen-experienced compartments. Compared with the aged group, more naive CD4+ T cells, fewer expanded clones and increased TCR diversity were shown by the long-lived group, suggesting age selection. Because the CMV infection status of the donors was unknown, age-related changes in expanded clonotypes may potentially have been confounded. Estimates of total diversity from one million sequenced T cells were regarded as lower bounds and underestimates.

Specimen: blood. This clonotype was sampled from a young woman in good health. The sequence links TRBV7-2 to TRBJ1-1, with an unclear D gene assignment. The encoded CDR3 is CASSLAVVWRDTEAFF. The DNA is as follows: TGTGCCAGCAGCTTAGCGGTTGTGTGGAGGGACACTGAAGCTTTCTTT.